These 23 T cell receptor beta chains share one sample of origin, sequenced in a study of T cell clonality in common variable immunodeficiency. Method: immunoSEQ multiplex PCR; TCRdb's copy keeps in-frame clones and lacks some. This sample has some 38,000 clones and no singletons, with roughly 3.2% in the ten largest. Sample: peripheral blood mononuclear cells. These receptors were obtained from a person aged 18 to 75 in good health.

This clone was observed at least ten times. The CDR3 end falls 3 residues outside the read, so it is completed with the germline J gene. The chain couples TRBV11-2 to TRBJ2-5; D gene unclear. The CDR3 totals 13 residues. Germline loops: CDR1 SGHAT, CDR2 FQNNGV. V lost 2 bases and J lost 0, with 4 bases in between. CDR3 in amino acids: CASSLSYQETQYF. The covered CDR3 bases are TGTGCCAGCAGCTTATCGTACCAAGAGACC.

This clone was seen at least ten times. The read gets to within 3 residues of the CDR3 end, and the germline J gene fills in the rest. The chain uses TRBV6-2 or TRBV6-3 and TRBJ1-1; tentatively, D is TRBD1 (6 bases). This CDR3 contains 13 residues. Per germline, CDR1 MNHEY and CDR2 SVGEGT. V lost 2 bases and J 4 bases, leaving 8 bases between the germline ends. Incomplete CDR3 DNA: TGTGCCAGCAGTTACGGCAGGGGCACTGAA. Translated: CASSYGRGTE. The CDR3 reads in full as CASSYGRGTEAFF.

At least ten counts were recorded for this clone. The CDR3 end lies 3 residues beyond the end of the read and is filled in from the germline J gene. The J gene is TRBJ2-1, the V gene TRBV9, with D tentatively TRBD2 (6 bases). The CDR3 has 15 amino acids. The V end was cut by 4 bases, the J end by 8 bases, with 19 bases between. Germline-derived CDR1 and CDR2 are SGDLS and YYNGEE. The chain's CDR3 is CASSTRTGTVDEQFF. The part of the CDR3 DNA that was read is TGTGCCAGCAGCACACGCACCGGGACTGTCGATGAG.

As regards this clone: The read is 3 residues too short to cover the CDR3 end, so that end is filled in from the germline J gene. The chain links TRBV7-2 to TRBJ1-1; no clear D gene. The germline V gene has CDR1 SGHTA and CDR2 FQGNSA. The CDR3 sequence is 15 residues long. The CDR3 bases that were read are TGTGCCAGCAGCTTAGGCGGGGAATCACAAGAGACC. Amino acid sequence: CASSLGGESQET. Given in full, the CDR3 is CASSLGGESQETAFF.

Of note for this clone: The observed sequence ends 3 residues before the CDR3 terminus, with the missing tail filled in from the germline J gene. The rearrangement uses TRBV18 and TRBJ2-3; 12 positions agree with TRBD2. With V trimmed by 1 base and J by 0 bases, 2 bases remained unmatched. There are 17 residues in the CDR3. CDR1 and CDR2 from the germline V gene are KGHSH and LQKENI. The CDR3 is CASSPQGLAGSTDTQYF. CDR3 DNA, as far as it was read: TGTGCCAGCTCACCACAGGGACTAGCGGGCAGCACAGATACG.

There are many counts of this clone. The read ends 3 residues shy of where the CDR3 ends; the end is completed using the germline J gene. V and J are TRBV29-1 and TRBJ2-6, with D tentatively TRBD2 (5 bases). V lost 4 bases to trimming and J lost 4 bases, with 23 bases between them. Germline V gene sequence: CDR1 SQVTM, CDR2 ANQGSEA. This CDR3 is 18 amino acids long. The covered CDR3 bases are TGCAGCGTTGTGTCGAGGGCCACATACCTAAGAGGGGCCAACGTC. Protein product: CSVVSRATYLRGANV. The CDR3, in full, reads CSVVSRATYLRGANVLTF.

Ten or more counts support this clone. The CDR3 is cut off 3 residues early in the read; its end comes from the germline J gene. The chain couples TRBV5-1 to TRBJ2-1; TRBD2 agrees at 8 bases. Germline-derived CDR1 and CDR2 are SGHRS and YFSETQ. This CDR3 spans 15 amino acids. V gave up 0 bases and J gave up 6 bases; unmatched junction bases: 5. The CDR3 protein is CASSLGAGGPNEQFF. The CDR3 bases that were read are TGCGCCAGCAGCTTGGGTGCGGGAGGCCCCAATGAG.

This clone showed up many times. Read data end 3 residues before the CDR3 end; the end is taken from the germline J gene. The J gene is TRBJ2-3, the V gene TRBV14; D is possibly TRBD2 (5 bases). Germline V gene data show CDR1 as SGHDN and CDR2 as FVKESK. V was trimmed by 3 bases and J by 0 bases, leaving 13 bases between them. CDR3 length: 16 amino acids. The CDR3 bases that were read are TGTGCCAGCAGCCAGGGTAGGACTGCGAGCACAGATACG. This gives the protein CASSQGRTASTDT. The complete CDR3 protein is CASSQGRTASTDTQYF.

This clone was seen repeatedly, ten times or more. The missing CDR3 end, 3 residues past where the read stops, is filled in from the germline J gene. This chain links TRBV14 with TRBJ1-1; TRBD1 is a possible D gene (5 bases). This CDR3 contains 13 residues. Germline values: CDR1 SGHDN, CDR2 FVKESK. The V end lost 4 bases, the J end lost 6 bases, and 12 bases lay between the germline ends. The part of the CDR3 DNA that was read is TGTGCCAGCAGCCCCTGGACGGGGGCTGAA. Amino acids: CASSPWTGAE. The entire CDR3 sequence reads CASSPWTGAEAFF.

Comments on this clone: With the read ending 3 residues before the CDR3 end, the germline J gene is used to fill in that end. This chain joins TRBV29-1 and TRBJ2-1, with 14 bases matching TRBD2. The trim removed 6 bases at V and 7 bases at J, leaving 5 bases unmatched. Germline V gene lookup returns CDR1 SQVTM and CDR2 ANQGSEA. This CDR3 has 14 amino acids. Partial CDR3 DNA: TGCAGCGTCGACTGGACTAGCGGGAGGAATGAG. This sequence encodes CSVDWTSGRNE. The entire CDR3 protein is CSVDWTSGRNEQFF.

This clone is medium-sized by share. The read terminates 3 residues before the CDR3 end, so the remaining end is supplied by the germline J gene. The rearrangement links TRBV6-4 to TRBJ2-3; TRBD2 matches at 10 bases. Germline CDR1 is MRHNA and CDR2 is SNTAGT. The junction had 0 bases not matched to a gene; V was cut back by 3 bases and J by 3 bases. CDR3 size: 14 residues. The part of the CDR3 DNA that was read is TGTGCCAGCAGTGAGACTAGCGGGACAGATACG. This encodes CASSETSGTDT. The full-length CDR3 reads as CASSETSGTDTQYF.

This clone was observed many times. The sequence runs out 3 residues before the end of the CDR3; the remainder is reconstructed from the germline J gene. V gene TRBV28 combines with J gene TRBJ2-7; 11 nucleotides align to TRBD2. V was pared by 2 bases and J by 1 base, with 4 bases of the junction left unmatched. Germline loops: CDR1 MDHEN, CDR2 SYDVKM. The CDR3 runs 16 residues. The covered CDR3 bases are TGTGCCAGCAGTTTAGGACTAGCGGGCCGATCCTACGAG. As protein: CASSLGLAGRSYE. The whole CDR3 is CASSLGLAGRSYEQYF.

By share, this clone counts as medium-sized. The read is 3 residues too short to cover the CDR3 end, so that end is filled in from the germline J gene. The chain joins TRBV10-3 to TRBJ2-5, with TRBD2 matching over 11 bases. The germline V gene has CDR1 ENHRY and CDR2 SYGVKD. The CDR3 length is 13 residues. The V gene end was trimmed by 6 bases and the J gene end by 5 bases; junction bases not matched to a gene: 2. The CDR3 spells CAIRIAGGETQYF. The part of the CDR3 DNA that was read is TGTGCCATCAGAATAGCGGGAGGGGAGACC.

As to this clone: The CDR3 end lies 3 residues beyond the end of the read and is filled in from the germline J gene. The chain is built from TRBV25-1 and TRBJ2-7; D perhaps matches TRBD1 (6 bases). V lost 5 bases to trimming and J lost 0 bases, with 14 bases between them. This CDR3 comprises 15 residues. The germline CDR1 and CDR2 sequences are MGHDK and SYGVNS. CDR3 bases read: TGTGCCAGCAGTCCATCAGGGGACCTCTCCTACGAG. Amino acids: CASSPSGDLSYE. The full CDR3 protein reads CASSPSGDLSYEQYF.

This clone was recorded many times. The missing CDR3 end, 3 residues past where the read stops, is filled in from the germline J gene. The rearrangement uses TRBV18 and TRBJ2-1; D is perhaps TRBD1 or TRBD2 (5 bases each). The CDR3 consists of 15 residues. Trimming took off 2 bases at V and 0 bases at J, with 8 bases between the two ends. Germline assignment: CDR1 KGHSH and CDR2 LQKENI. The CDR3 sequence is CASSPKGSSYNEQFF. Partial CDR3 DNA: TGTGCCAGCTCACCAAAGGGGAGCTCCTACAATGAG.

This clone was detected ten times or more. The CDR3 is cut off 3 residues early in the read; its end comes from the germline J gene. The chain has TRBV16 and TRBJ2-1, with 11 bases that match TRBD2. The CDR3 extends over 18 amino acids. The germline CDR1 and CDR2 sequences are KGHSY and FQNENV. The J segment lost 4 bases and the V segment lost 4 bases, leaving 12 bases of the junction unmatched. The CDR3 reads CASSLVLAGGRLYNEQFF. The part of the CDR3 DNA that was read is TGTGCCAGCAGCCTTGTCCTAGCGGGAGGACGGCTATACAATGAG.

This clone has at least ten counts. The observed sequence ends 3 residues before the CDR3 terminus, with the missing tail filled in from the germline J gene. The chain combines TRBV7-9 with TRBJ2-3; no definite D call. The CDR3 totals 13 residues. With 1 base removed from V and 4 bases from J, the gap between germline ends came to 6 bases. CDR1 SEHNR and CDR2 FQNEAQ come from the germline V gene (reference sequence). The CDR3 bases that were read are TGTGCCAGCAGCTTAGGAGACTCAGATACG. Translation: CASSLGDSDT. The entire CDR3 is CASSLGDSDTQYF.

This clone was recorded at least ten times. With the read ending 3 residues before the CDR3 end, the germline J gene is used to fill in that end. The chain carries TRBV18 and TRBJ1-4, with TRBD1 matching over 7 bases. Per the germline V gene, CDR1 is KGHSH and CDR2 is LQKENI. Trimming at V came to 1 base and at J to 8 bases, leaving 7 bases not matched to a gene. This CDR3 comprises 15 residues. CDR3 DNA, as far as it was read: TGTGCCAGCTCACCACTAGGACAGGAGGGGGAAAAA. The encoded protein is CASSPLGQEGEK. The whole CDR3 protein reads CASSPLGQEGEKLFF.

This clone was picked up many times. The CDR3 end lies 3 residues beyond the end of the read and is filled in from the germline J gene. The rearrangement joins TRBV5-1 to TRBJ2-3; 9 bases match TRBD2. V shed 7 bases, J shed 0 bases, and the junction held 3 bases outside the gene matches. Germline loops: CDR1 SGHRS, CDR2 YFSETQ. The CDR3 extends over 14 amino acids. The part of the CDR3 DNA that was read is TGCGCCAGCCGACTAGCGGACAGCACAGATACG. Translation gives CASRLADSTDT. The complete CDR3 protein is CASRLADSTDTQYF.

This clone was found many times. The read ends 3 residues shy of where the CDR3 ends; the end is completed using the germline J gene. The chain recombines TRBV19 with TRBJ1-5; no definite D call. V gave up 6 bases and J gave up 5 bases, with 14 bases separating them. The CDR3 has 14 residues. Germline loops: CDR1 LNHDA, CDR2 SQIVND (reference sequence). CDR3 DNA, as far as it was read: TGTGCCAGTAGAATGAAGGAGGGTTATCAGCCC. Its translation: CASRMKEGYQP. The whole CDR3 region reads CASRMKEGYQPQHF.

This clone was seen ten or more times. CDR3 bases read: TGTGCCAGTAGTCATCGGGACTCCACTCAAGAGACC. It translates to CASSHRDSTQET. The entire CDR3 is CASSHRDSTQETQYF. The chain joins TRBV19 to TRBJ2-5, with D perhaps TRBD2 (6 bases). With the read ending 3 residues before the CDR3 end, the germline J gene is used to fill in that end. V dropped 5 bases and J dropped 2 bases, with 15 bases sitting between them. The CDR3 is made up of 15 amino acids. Germline CDR1 LNHDA, CDR2 SQIVND (reference sequence).

The table lists this clone with many counts. The CDR3 end lies 3 residues beyond the end of the read and is filled in from the germline J gene. The genes are TRBV18 and TRBJ2-7; the D gene is possibly TRBD1 (5 bases). The CDR3 consists of 15 residues. Trimming removed 0 bases at V and 5 bases at J, with 14 bases between. Germline-derived CDR1 and CDR2 are KGHSH and LQKENI. The CDR3 is CASSPPVGVGNEQYF. The CDR3 bases that were read are TGTGCCAGCTCACCACCTGTAGGGGTTGGGAACGAG.

This clone was found many times. Read coverage stops 3 residues before the CDR3 terminus; the germline J gene supplies the remainder. The V call is TRBV7-9, the J call TRBJ2-7, with 10 bases matching TRBD1. The CDR3 is 14 amino acids. Germline CDR1 and CDR2: SEHNR and FQNEAQ (reference sequence). Germline trimming cut 7 bases from V and 2 bases from J; bases unmatched to any gene: 5. CDR3 sequence: CASTLDRGPYEQYF. The covered CDR3 bases are TGTGCCAGCACCCTAGACAGGGGGCCCTACGAG.